This TCR beta chain was identified in a study of OX40 agonist ivuxolimab in advanced cancers. On the study more broadly: Hepatocellular carcinoma, melanoma, renal cell or head and neck cancer occurred in dose-escalation patients. The study's findings and limits: Dose levels from 0.1 to 3.0 mg/kg saw CD4+ and CD8+ blood T cells expand clonally by week 6. Fewer expanded clones were found on average in CD4+ than in CD8+ T cells.

Assay used: immunoSEQ multiplex PCR; TCRdb lists only in-frame clones, some missing. The sample consists of 35,000 to 40,000 clones, roughly 82% of them appearing once. Comment on this clone: Its antigen remains unknown.

Trimming cost V 10 bases and J 0 bases; bases outside gene matches: 9. From germline, CDR1 is LNHDA and CDR2 SQIVND (reference sequence). The CDR3 consists of 15 residues. Sequencing was performed on CD4+ or CD8+ T cells sorted from blood, taken in a trial of the OX40 agonist ivuxolimab. The chain uses TRBV19 and TRBJ1-5, with 7 bases matching TRBD1. The sequence came from an adult with an advanced solid tumor such as melanoma, head and neck, liver or kidney cancer. CDR3: CATKGQLYSNQPQHF. CDR3 in DNA: TGTGCCACCAAGGGACAGCTTTATAGCAATCAGCCCCAGCATTTT. Together with reference TRBV19 and TRBJ1-5, the CDR3 gives the full variable domain: DGGITQSPKYLFRKEGQNVTLSCEQNLNHDAMYWYRQDPGQGLRLIYYSQIVNDFQKGDIAEGYSVSREKKESFPLTVTSAQKNPTAFYLCATKGQLYSNQPQHFGDGTRLSIL.